The clone carrying this T cell receptor (beta chain) was seen only once. Under the authors' procedure: How many nucleated cells were present was estimated from reference gene primer amplification. Clones were sequenced by immunoSEQ multiplex PCR, and TCRdb holds only the in-frame ones, with some missing. V and J calls and clone size follow that table, whereas D and trimming were derived from the DNA. The sample has around 150,000 clones; roughly four fifths are singletons. This CDR3 is 14 amino acids long. The V and J ends lost 3 bases and 5 bases, in that order; junction bases with no gene match: 2. Looked up from germline, CDR1 is MGHRA and CDR2 is YSYEKL. This specimen belongs to a study of blood T cell repertoires in COVID-19. Study information: COVID-19 samples from acute and convalescent phases originated in the United States, Italy and Spain. The analysed material was cDNA or gDNA that came from T cells, B-cell-depleted T cells, or PBMCs.

The sequence was collected from a man between 60 and 75 years old with active or convalescent COVID-19. The sequenced sample consisted of peripheral blood. This chain connects TRBV4-1 to TRBJ2-5; TRBD1 agrees at 11 bases. DNA of the CDR3: TGCGCCAGCAGCCAGGGACAGGGGGTCGAGACCCAGTACTTC. Protein: CASSQGQGVETQYF.